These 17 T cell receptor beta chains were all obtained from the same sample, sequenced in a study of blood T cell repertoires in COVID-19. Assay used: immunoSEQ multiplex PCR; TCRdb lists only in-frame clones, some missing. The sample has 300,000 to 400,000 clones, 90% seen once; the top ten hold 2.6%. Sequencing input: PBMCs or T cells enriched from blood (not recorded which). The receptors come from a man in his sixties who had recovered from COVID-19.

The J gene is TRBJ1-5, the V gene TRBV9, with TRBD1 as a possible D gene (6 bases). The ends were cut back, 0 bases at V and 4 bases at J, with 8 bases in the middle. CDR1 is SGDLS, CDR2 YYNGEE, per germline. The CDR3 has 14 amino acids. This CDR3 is CASSVGTENQPQHF. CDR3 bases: TGTGCCAGCAGCGTAGGGACAGAAAATCAGCCCCAGCATTTT.

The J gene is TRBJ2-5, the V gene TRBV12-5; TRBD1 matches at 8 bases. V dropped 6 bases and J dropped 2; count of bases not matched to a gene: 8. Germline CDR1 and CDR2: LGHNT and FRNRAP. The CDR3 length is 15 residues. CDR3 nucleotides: TGTGCTAGTGGCGACCCAGGGACAGGTCAAGAGACCCAGTACTTC. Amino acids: CASGDPGTGQETQYF.

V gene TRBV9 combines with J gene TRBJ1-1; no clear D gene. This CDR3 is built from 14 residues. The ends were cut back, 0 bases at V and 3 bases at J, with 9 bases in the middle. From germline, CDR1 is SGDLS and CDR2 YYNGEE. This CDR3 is CASSVAWRDTEAFF. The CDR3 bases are TGTGCCAGCAGCGTAGCTTGGAGGGACACTGAAGCTTTCTTT.

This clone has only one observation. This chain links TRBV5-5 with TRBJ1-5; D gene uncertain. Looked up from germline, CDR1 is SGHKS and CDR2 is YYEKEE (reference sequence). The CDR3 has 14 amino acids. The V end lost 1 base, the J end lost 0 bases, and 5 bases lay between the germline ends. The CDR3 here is CASSLLYSNQPQHF. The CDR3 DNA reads TGTGCCAGCAGCTTGCTTTATAGCAATCAGCCCCAGCATTTT.

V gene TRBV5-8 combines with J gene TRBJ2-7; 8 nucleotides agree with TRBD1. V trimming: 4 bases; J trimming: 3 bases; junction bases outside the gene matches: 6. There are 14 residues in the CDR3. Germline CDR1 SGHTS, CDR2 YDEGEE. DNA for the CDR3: TGTGCCAGCAGCCCGGACAGGGTCTACTACGAGCAGTACTTC. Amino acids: CASSPDRVYYEQYF.

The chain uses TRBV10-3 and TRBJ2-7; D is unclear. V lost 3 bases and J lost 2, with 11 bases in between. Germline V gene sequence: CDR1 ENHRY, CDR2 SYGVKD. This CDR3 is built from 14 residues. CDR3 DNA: TGTGCCATCAGTGACCAGGTGCCAACCTACGAGCAGTACTTC. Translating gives CAISDQVPTYEQYF.

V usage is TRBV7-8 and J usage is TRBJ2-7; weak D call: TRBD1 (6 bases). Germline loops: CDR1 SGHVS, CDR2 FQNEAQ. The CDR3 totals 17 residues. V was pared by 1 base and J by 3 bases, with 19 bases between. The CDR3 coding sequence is TGTGCCAGCAGCTTAGATCGCGTTGTCGTGGGACACTACGAGCAGTACTTC. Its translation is CASSLDRVVVGHYEQYF.

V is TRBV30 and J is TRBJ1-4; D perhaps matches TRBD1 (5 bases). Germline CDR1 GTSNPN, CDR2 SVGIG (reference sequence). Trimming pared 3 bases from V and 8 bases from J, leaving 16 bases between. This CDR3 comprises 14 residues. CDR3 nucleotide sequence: TGTGCCTGGAGCACAGGAGGGTTTGTAGAAAAACTGTTTTTT. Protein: CAWSTGGFVEKLFF. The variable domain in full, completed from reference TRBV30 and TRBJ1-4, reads SQTIHQWPATLVQPVGSPLSLECTVEGTSNPNLYWYRQAAGRGLQLLFYSVGIGQISSEVPQNLSASRPQDRQFILSSKKLLLSDSGFYLCAWSTGGFVEKLFFGSGTQLSVL.

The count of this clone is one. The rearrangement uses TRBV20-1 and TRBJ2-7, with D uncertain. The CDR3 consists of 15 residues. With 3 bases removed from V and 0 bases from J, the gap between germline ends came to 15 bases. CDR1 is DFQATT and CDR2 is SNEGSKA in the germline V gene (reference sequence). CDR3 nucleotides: TGCAGTGCTAGTATACGGAGTATTAGCTCCTACGAGCAGTACTTC. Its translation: CSASIRSISSYEQYF.

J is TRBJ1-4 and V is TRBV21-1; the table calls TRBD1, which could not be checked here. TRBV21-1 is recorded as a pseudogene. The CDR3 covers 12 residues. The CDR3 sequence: CASSNTADKLFF. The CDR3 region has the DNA TGTGCCAGCAGCAACACAGCCGATAAACTGTTTTTT.

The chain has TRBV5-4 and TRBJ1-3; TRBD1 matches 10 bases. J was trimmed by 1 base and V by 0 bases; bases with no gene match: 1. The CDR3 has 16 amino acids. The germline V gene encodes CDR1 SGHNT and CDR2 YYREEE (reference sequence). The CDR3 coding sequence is TGTGCCAGCAGCTTGGGACAGGGGGCATCTGGAAACACCATATATTTT. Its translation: CASSLGQGASGNTIYF.

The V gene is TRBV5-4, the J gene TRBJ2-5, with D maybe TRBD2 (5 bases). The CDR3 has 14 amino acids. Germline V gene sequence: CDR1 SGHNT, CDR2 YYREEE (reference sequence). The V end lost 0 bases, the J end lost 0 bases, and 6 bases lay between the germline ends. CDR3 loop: CASSLAGDQETQYF. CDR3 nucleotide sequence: TGTGCCAGCAGCTTGGCCGGGGACCAAGAGACCCAGTACTTC.

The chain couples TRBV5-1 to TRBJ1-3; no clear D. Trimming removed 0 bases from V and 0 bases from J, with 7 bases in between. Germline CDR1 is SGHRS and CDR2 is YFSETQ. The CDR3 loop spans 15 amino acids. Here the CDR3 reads CASSLAGSSGNTIYF. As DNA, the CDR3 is TGCGCCAGCAGCTTGGCAGGCAGCTCTGGAAACACCATATATTTT.

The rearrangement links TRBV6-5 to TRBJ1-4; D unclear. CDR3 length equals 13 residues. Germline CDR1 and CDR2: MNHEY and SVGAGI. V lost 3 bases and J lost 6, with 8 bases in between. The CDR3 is CASSYRVYEKLFF. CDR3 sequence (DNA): TGTGCCAGCAGTTATCGAGTCTATGAAAAACTGTTTTTT.

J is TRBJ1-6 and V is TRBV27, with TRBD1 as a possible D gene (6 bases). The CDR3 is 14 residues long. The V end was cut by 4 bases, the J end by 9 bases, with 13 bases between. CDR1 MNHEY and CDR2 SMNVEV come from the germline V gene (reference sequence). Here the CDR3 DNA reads TGTGCCAGCAGTTCAACAGGGCAGGGTTCACCCCTCCACTTT. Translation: CASSSTGQGSPLHF.

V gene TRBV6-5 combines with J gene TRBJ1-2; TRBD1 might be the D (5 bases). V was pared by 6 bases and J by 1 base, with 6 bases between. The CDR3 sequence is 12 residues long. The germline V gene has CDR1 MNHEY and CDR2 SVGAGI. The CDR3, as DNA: TGTGCCAGCAGGACAGTTAACTATGGCTACACCTTC. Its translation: CASRTVNYGYTF.

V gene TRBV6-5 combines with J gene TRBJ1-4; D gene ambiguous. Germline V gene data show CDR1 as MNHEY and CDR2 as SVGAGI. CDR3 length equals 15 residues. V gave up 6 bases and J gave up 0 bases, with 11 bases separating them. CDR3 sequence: CASRRTFATNEKLFF. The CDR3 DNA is TGTGCCAGCAGGCGGACTTTCGCAACTAATGAAAAACTGTTTTTT.